This T cell receptor beta chain was found in a study of OX40 agonist ivuxolimab in advanced cancers. V was cut by 4 bases and J by 1 base, with 22 bases left in between. Germline V gives CDR1 SGHVS, CDR2 FQNEAQ. The length of the CDR3 is 18 residues. For this clone: The antigen is unknown.

General study results and limits: In CD8+ T cells, expanded clones were on average more numerous than in CD4+. In the 0.1-3.0 mg/kg groups, partial responders showed among the lowest expansion. Clones of CD4+ and CD8+ blood T cells grew by week 6 at doses of 0.1 to 3.0 mg/kg.

Only in-frame clones appear in the TCRdb table, and some are missing; sequencing was by immunoSEQ multiplex PCR. Of under 45,000 clones listed, roughly 80% are singletons. Source: CD4+ or CD8+ T cells sorted from blood, taken in a trial of the OX40 agonist ivuxolimab. This receptor was identified in an adult with an advanced solid tumor such as melanoma, head and neck, liver or kidney cancer. V gene TRBV7-8 combines with J gene TRBJ1-1; D unresolved. The CDR3 nucleotides read TGTGCCAGCAGCTCACCGTTTTATAGGGTCAAGGAGAACACTGAAGCTTTCTTT. This encodes CASSSPFYRVKENTEAFF.